This T cell receptor beta chain was identified in a study of response to subunit inactivated influenza vaccine. Only a few counts were recorded for this clonotype. What it binds is not known. Study-wide findings and caveats: That few new T cells are recruited by each seasonal influenza vaccination was the authors' suggestion.

TCRdb ran MiXCR on the RT-PCR reads and lists one entry per CDR3 protein. The sample lists hundreds of thousands of distinct CDR3 sequences, 25% seen once, with 1.9% in the top ten. CDR3 length: 11 residues. Germline V gene data show CDR1 as DFQATT and CDR2 as SNEGSKA (reference sequence). Trimming shortened V by 4 bases and J by 4 bases, and 5 bases separated the two germline ends. This TCR was sampled from a man aged 45-65 years who received an inactivated influenza vaccine. This chain connects TRBV20-1 to TRBJ2-1; D is ambiguous. Sequencing used CD4+ T cells sorted from PBMCs, obtained approximately 5 days after vaccination. The CDR3 DNA reads TGCAGTGCTACTCAGTACAATGAGCAGTTCTTC. Protein: CSATQYNEQFF.